This T cell receptor (beta chain) was sequenced during a study of tumor and adjacent non-tumor tissue in lung cancer. Study-level information: Histology: about a dozen adenocarcinoma, a couple of squamous cell carcinoma, 1 small cell lung cancer. The study's findings and limits: Top 100 clones took a larger repertoire share in normal lung.

The V gene's germline CDR1 is SQVTM and CDR2 ANQGSEA. The CDR3 loop spans 11 amino acids. Between the trimmed V and J ends, which lost 4 bases and 6 bases, there was a span of 10 bases. No cell sorting was done before RNA was extracted from the tissue. Donors were chemotherapy-naive, newly diagnosed lung cancer surgical patients in China, August–late 2014. The sample holds many counts of this clonotype. No antigen is known for it. The library came from three nested PCR rounds adapted from ARM-PCR protocols. Via MiXCR, TCRdb re-called the multiplex PCR reads, giving one row per CDR3 protein. The profile shows tens of thousands of distinct CDR3 sequences, approximately 63% of them singletons.

The sequence was obtained from a man aged 45-60 years with non-small cell lung cancer. The chain joins TRBV29-1 to TRBJ2-7; D not resolved. The sequenced sample consisted of lung tumor tissue. This CDR3 is CSVGRPSEQYF. The DNA of the CDR3 is TGCAGCGTTGGGCGGCCTAGCGAGCAGTACTTC.